This entry lists 10 T cell receptor beta chains sequenced from one sample in a study of blood T cells in healthy people across ages. A J-beta primer mix and a sample-barcoded 5' primer were used in a second PCR of roughly 6 to 12 cycles. TCRdb reanalysed the 5' RACE reads using MiXCR and keeps one entry per CDR3 protein. The repertoire includes roughly 680,000 distinct CDR3 sequences, under 65% of them detected once, and around an eighth sits in the top ten. Sample: blood. All receptors derive from a woman of 80 years or more in good health.

The table lists this clonotype with many counts. The rearrangement uses TRBV11-1 and TRBJ2-7, with D hard to call. The germline gives CDR1 SGHAT, CDR2 FQDESV (reference sequence). The CDR3 has 15 amino acids. V was clipped by 5 bases and J by 0 bases, with 14 bases between them. The CDR3 sequence is CASSALGRSSYEQYF. The DNA of the CDR3 is TGTGCCAGCAGCGCTCTAGGGCGGAGCTCCTACGAGCAGTACTTC.

The chain is built from TRBV6-5 and TRBJ2-1; D is unclear. Germline loops: CDR1 MNHEY, CDR2 SVGAGI. The CDR3 extends over 13 amino acids. V lost 7 bases, J lost 5 bases, and 12 bases lay in between. In DNA, the CDR3 is TGTGCCAGCACCCCGACTGATAACAATGAGCAGTTCTTC. The encoded protein is CASTPTDNNEQFF.

V and J are TRBV28 and TRBJ2-2; D not resolved. V lost 3 bases and J 4 bases, leaving 12 bases between the germline ends. There are 15 residues in the CDR3. CDR1 and CDR2 from the germline V gene are MDHEN and SYDVKM. The CDR3 reads CASSLWGQPTGELFF. CDR3 nucleotide sequence: TGTGCCAGCAGTTTGTGGGGTCAGCCCACCGGGGAGCTGTTTTTT.

V usage is TRBV2 and J usage is TRBJ2-5, with 11 bases lining up with TRBD2. CDR1 and CDR2 from the germline V gene are SNHLY and FYNNEI. The length of the CDR3 is 16 residues. The J segment lost 4 bases and the V segment lost 1 base, leaving 5 bases of the junction unmatched. This chain's CDR3 is CASSEGGTSGRETQYF. CDR3 nucleotide sequence: TGTGCCAGCAGTGAAGGGGGGACTAGCGGTCGAGAGACCCAGTACTTC.

Ten or more counts support this clonotype. Compared with germline, one end of the junction differs, possibly owing to a read error. The chain recombines TRBV6-5 with TRBJ2-3; D remains ambiguous. CDR1 MNHEY and CDR2 SVGAGI come from the germline V gene. This CDR3 comprises 11 residues. The CDR3 sequence: CAGSHTDTQYF. In DNA form, the CDR3 reads TGTGCCGGCAGTCACACAGATACGCAGTATTTT.

There are a few counts of this clonotype. The rearrangement joins TRBV7-2 to TRBJ2-1; 12 bases agree with TRBD2. The germline V gene has CDR1 SGHTA and CDR2 FQGNSA. V shed 1 base and J 12 bases; nucleotides not matched to a gene: 7. This CDR3 is 15 amino acids long. Here the CDR3 reads CASSLGSSGGAGQFF. Here the CDR3 DNA reads TGTGCCAGCAGCTTAGGTTCTAGCGGGGGGGCGGGGCAGTTCTTC.

This clonotype was counted many times. The chain carries TRBV12-3 or TRBV12-4 and TRBJ1-5, with D uncertain. The V and J ends lost 3 bases and 2 bases respectively, with 5 bases between them. CDR3 length equals 13 residues. The CDR3 coding sequence is TGTGCCAGCAGTTTGATTCGCAATCAGCCCCAGCATTTT. Translating gives CASSLIRNQPQHF.

This clonotype has at least ten counts. The rearrangement joins TRBV5-1 to TRBJ2-5, with D perhaps TRBD1 (6 bases). Germline V gene lookup returns CDR1 SGHRS and CDR2 YFSETQ. The CDR3 sequence is 14 residues long. Between the trimmed V and J ends, which lost 4 bases and 2 bases, there was a span of 12 bases. CDR3 protein: CASSVGTLQETQYF. DNA of the CDR3: TGCGCCAGCAGCGTAGGGACACTGCAAGAGACCCAGTACTTC.

In this sample, this clonotype turned up a few times. This sequence joins TRBV12-3 or TRBV12-4 and TRBJ2-2; D unclear. CDR3 length: 14 amino acids. The V end was cut by 2 bases, the J end by 4 bases, with 8 bases between. The chain's CDR3 is CASSLSRVTGELFF. Written as DNA, the CDR3 is TGTGCCAGCAGTTTATCCCGGGTCACCGGGGAGCTGTTTTTT.

This clonotype was detected only once. A read error is possible here, since a much larger clone lies one base away. The chain has TRBV28 and TRBJ2-7; no definite D call. Germline lookup yields CDR1 MDHEN and CDR2 SYDVKM. This CDR3 contains 11 residues. V was clipped by 6 bases and J by 6 bases, with 9 bases between them. The CDR3 DNA follows: TGTGCCAGCAGCGTCAACTGCGAGCAGTACTTC. This gives the protein CASSVNCEQYF.